This T cell receptor beta chain was documented in a study of blood T cell repertoires in COVID-19. Whole-study context: Nucleic acid was either cDNA or gDNA, and it came from T cells, B-cell-depleted T cells, or PBMCs.

Produced via immunoSEQ multiplex PCR; TCRdb's table is partial and in-frame only. The table records 200,000 to 300,000 clones, around four fifths of them present only once. The receptor was isolated from a woman in her sixties or seventies with active or convalescent COVID-19. The sequenced sample consisted of peripheral blood.

CDR3 amino acids: CSASSGTTGDETQYF. In DNA, the CDR3 is TGCAGTGCTAGTTCGGGGACTACCGGGGATGAGACCCAGTACTTC. The chain carries TRBV20-1 and TRBJ2-5; 7 bases map to TRBD2. Trimming took 3 bases from V and 5 from J; bases not matched to a gene: 12. Looked up from germline, CDR1 is DFQATT and CDR2 is SNEGSKA (reference sequence). The CDR3 contains 15 residues.